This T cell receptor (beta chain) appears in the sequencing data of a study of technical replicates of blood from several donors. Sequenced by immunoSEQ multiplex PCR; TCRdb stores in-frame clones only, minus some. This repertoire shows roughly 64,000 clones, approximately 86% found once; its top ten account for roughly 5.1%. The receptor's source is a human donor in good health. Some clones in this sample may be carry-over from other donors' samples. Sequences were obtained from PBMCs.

Written as DNA, the CDR3 is TGTGCCAGCAGCCAAACGGGACAGCTTAATTCACCCCTCCACTTT. Protein product: CASSQTGQLNSPLHF. The rearrangement uses TRBV7-9 and TRBJ1-6; 7 nucleotides align to TRBD1. CDR1 SEHNR and CDR2 FQNEAQ come from the germline V gene (reference sequence). V gave up 5 bases and J gave up 6 bases; unmatched junction bases: 7. The CDR3 has 15 amino acids.